The 22 T cell receptor beta chains below come from one sample, sequenced in a study of beta chain features in type 1 diabetes (dated by TCRdb to about 2018). Libraries were built with the immunoSEQ multiplex PCR assay. The High Capacity cDNA Reverse Transcription Kit was used to reverse transcribe all of the isolated RNA, meaning that expressed TCRB transcripts were what got sequenced. As stored in TCRdb, this immuneACCESS dataset retains in-frame rearrangements with V and J assigned. A fraction of the clones does not appear; measured against another copy, unresolved V genes explain less than half of the discrepancy, and the remainder lacks a known reason. This sample has 300,000 to 350,000 clones in its table, and 7% to 10% of those were observed once. The ten largest clones capture around 1% of the sample. The full study reports these points: In all four CD4+ subsets, TCRB CDR3 length was moderately but significantly shorter in type 1 diabetes patients.

These receptors have no identified antigens. Material: central memory CD4+ T cells from blood. The receptors were sampled from a man aged 30 to 39 with type 1 diabetes.

The chain has TRBV7-9 and TRBJ2-2, with D perhaps TRBD2 (5 bases). CDR1 is SEHNR, CDR2 FQNEAQ, per germline (reference sequence). The CDR3 totals 15 residues. V was shortened by 3 bases and J by 1 base, with 9 bases between the two germline ends. The CDR3 sequence is CASSLTGRNTGELFF. The CDR3 DNA sequence: TGTGCCAGCAGCTTGACGGGGAGGAACACCGGGGAGCTGTTTTTT.

This clone has only a few counts. The chain carries TRBV30 and TRBJ2-5; D may be TRBD1 or TRBD2 (6 bases each). Looked up from germline, CDR1 is GTSNPN and CDR2 is SVGIG (reference sequence). This CDR3 spans 16 amino acids. V lost 5 bases and J lost 2, with 21 bases in between. CDR3 DNA: TGTGCCTGGTCATTGCGGAGGGGGACGGCACAAGAGACCCAGTACTTC. It is translated as CAWSLRRGTAQETQYF.

This clone was counted a few times. This rearrangement joins TRBV7-9 to TRBJ2-5; 10 bases line up with TRBD2. This CDR3 contains 15 residues. V shed 3 bases, J shed 5 bases, and the junction held 6 bases outside the gene matches. The V gene's germline CDR1 is SEHNR and CDR2 FQNEAQ (reference sequence). The CDR3 is CASSFVLAGVETQYF. The CDR3 DNA is TGTGCCAGCAGCTTTGTTCTAGCGGGGGTTGAGACCCAGTACTTC.

The chain couples TRBV5-5 to TRBJ1-1; D is unresolved. The CDR3 has 14 residues. Trimming pared 0 bases from V and 7 bases from J, leaving 13 bases between. Germline loops: CDR1 SGHKS, CDR2 YYEKEE (reference sequence). CDR3 coding DNA: TGTGCCAGCAGCTTGGCCCCTAAGGACGGTGAAGCTTTCTTT. Translated: CASSLAPKDGEAFF.

This clone was seen a handful of times. Given a much more abundant clone one base away, this may be a read error. The chain couples TRBV7-6 to TRBJ1-1, with unresolved D. The germline V gene has CDR1 SGHVS and CDR2 FNYEAQ. The CDR3 is 14 residues long. The V gene lost 1 base and the J gene lost 2 bases, with 8 bases spanning the gap. The CDR3 protein is CASSLVEGNTEAFF. CDR3 DNA: TGTGCCAGCAGCTTAGTAGAGGGCAACACTGAAGCTTTCTTT.

The table lists this clone with a few counts. The chain employs TRBV28 and TRBJ2-7; 12 bases are a match to TRBD1. CDR1 is MDHEN, CDR2 SYDVKM, per germline. The CDR3 extends over 15 amino acids. Trimming removed 10 bases from V and 5 bases from J; junction bases left unmatched: 12. The CDR3 bases are TGTGCCACCTACCTTTCGGGACAGGGGGCGAACGAGCAGTACTTC. Its protein product is CATYLSGQGANEQYF.

This clone was counted at least ten times. The chain links TRBV2 to TRBJ1-1, with 7 positions matching TRBD1. The CDR3 contains 13 residues. Germline V gene sequence: CDR1 SNHLY, CDR2 FYNNEI. Trimming took 5 bases from V and 5 from J; bases not matched to a gene: 5. In DNA form, the CDR3 reads TGTGCCAGCAGTTTTGGACAGGAAACTGAAGCTTTCTTT. This gives the protein CASSFGQETEAFF.

V and J are TRBV7-2 and TRBJ2-3, with 13 bases aligning to TRBD2. Germline loops: CDR1 SGHTA, CDR2 FQGNSA. The CDR3 is 16 amino acids. The trim removed 5 bases at V and 4 bases at J, leaving 6 bases unmatched. The CDR3 DNA sequence: TGTGCCAGCAGCGCCGGACTAGCGGGGGCCTCAGATACGCAGTATTTT. Translation gives CASSAGLAGASDTQYF.

CDR3 amino acids: CASSRRTEGNTIYF. CDR3 coding DNA: TGTGCCAGCAGCCGAAGGACCGAGGGAAACACCATATATTTT. This sequence joins TRBV5-8 and TRBJ1-3, with unresolved D. Germline loops: CDR1 SGHTS, CDR2 YDEGEE. The V end was cut by 4 bases, the J end by 4 bases, with 12 bases between. The CDR3 contains 14 residues. Combining the CDR3 with reference TRBV5-8 and TRBJ1-3 gives the whole variable domain EAGVTQSPTHLIKTRGQQATLRCSPISGHTSVYWYQQALGLGLQFLLWYDEGEERNRGNFPPRFSGRQFPNYSSELNVNALELEDSALYLCASSRRTEGNTIYFGEGSWLTVV.

The rearrangement joins TRBV7-2 to TRBJ2-5; D may be TRBD2 (6 bases). V lost 6 bases and J 2 bases, leaving 13 bases between the germline ends. The CDR3 runs to 14 residues. The germline gives CDR1 SGHTA, CDR2 FQGNSA. Written as DNA, the CDR3 is TGTGCCAGCAGTGTGGGTGGGGGGCAAGAGACCCAGTACTTC. Protein product: CASSVGGGQETQYF.

The J gene is TRBJ2-7, the V gene TRBV7-2; the match to TRBD2 covers 7 bases. This CDR3 is built from 12 residues. The J segment lost 6 bases and the V segment lost 4 bases, leaving 3 bases of the junction unmatched. The germline gives CDR1 SGHTA, CDR2 FQGNSA. Here the CDR3 reads CASSSRLAEQYF. Written as DNA, the CDR3 is TGTGCCAGCAGCTCCAGACTAGCCGAGCAGTACTTC. Variable domain in full (rest from reference TRBV7-2 and TRBJ2-7): GAGVSQSPSNKVTEKGKDVELRCDPISGHTALYWYRQSLGQGLEFLIYFQGNSAPDKSGLPSDRFSAERTGGSVSTLTIQRTQQEDSAVYLCASSSRLAEQYFGPGTRLTVT.

Only a few counts were recorded for this clone. For the CDR3, the DNA is TGTGCCAGCAGCAGGGACAGGCAAGAGACCCAGTACTTC. Protein sequence: CASSRDRQETQYF. This chain links TRBV7-8 with TRBJ2-5, with 8 bases lining up with TRBD1. Per the germline V gene, CDR1 is SGHVS and CDR2 is FQNEAQ. Trimming took 5 bases from V and 2 from J; bases not matched to a gene: 1. CDR3 length equals 13 residues.

The table lists this clone with a few counts. The chain combines TRBV6-1 with TRBJ2-7; perhaps TRBD1 as D (6 bases). The CDR3 contains 18 residues. Trimming took 3 bases from V and 1 from J, leaving 22 bases between them. Looked up from germline, CDR1 is MNHNS and CDR2 is SASEGT. Written as DNA, the CDR3 is TGTGCCAGCAGTGACCGACAGGTACTTAGTTATGAATCCTACGAGCAGTACTTC. It specifies CASSDRQVLSYESYEQYF.

This clone was seen ten or more times. This chain joins TRBV5-1 and TRBJ2-1; D is tentatively TRBD1 or TRBD2 (5 bases each). Per the germline V gene, CDR1 is SGHRS and CDR2 is YFSETQ. The V end lost 3 bases, the J end lost 4 bases, and 14 bases lay between the germline ends. The CDR3 is 15 amino acids. The CDR3 coding sequence is TGCGCCAGCAGCTCGAGGGACCGGACTTACAATGAGCAGTTCTTC. Encoded protein: CASSSRDRTYNEQFF.

This clone was seen more than once but under ten times. CDR3 sequence (DNA): TGTGCCAGTAGTATGGTCGGGGCAGCTTATAATTCACCCCTCCACTTT. Its protein is CASSMVGAAYNSPLHF. The V and J genes are TRBV19 and TRBJ1-6, with a weak D call TRBD1 (5 bases). V was pared by 3 bases and J by 4 bases, with 13 bases between. This CDR3 is built from 16 residues. Germline V lookup: CDR1 LNHDA, CDR2 SQIVND (reference sequence). Using reference TRBV19 and TRBJ1-6 for the parts outside the CDR3, the full variable domain is DGGITQSPKYLFRKEGQNVTLSCEQNLNHDAMYWYRQDPGQGLRLIYYSQIVNDFQKGDIAEGYSVSREKKESFPLTVTSAQKNPTAFYLCASSMVGAAYNSPLHFGNGTRLTVT.

The genes are TRBV28 and TRBJ2-7; 8 positions agree with TRBD1. There are 15 residues in the CDR3. CDR1 is MDHEN, CDR2 SYDVKM, per germline. Losses at the gene ends were 0 bases for V and 5 bases for J; bases not matched to a gene: 6. CDR3 region: CASSLWSGGPHEQYF. The CDR3 nucleotides are TGTGCCAGCAGTTTATGGTCAGGGGGCCCCCACGAGCAGTACTTC.

This clone was counted ten times or more. The CDR3 DNA reads TGTGCCAGCAGCCAAGACGGGAATGAGCAGTTCTTC. This encodes CASSQDGNEQFF. The chain combines TRBV14 with TRBJ2-1; D is unclear. CDR1 and CDR2 (germline): SGHDN, FVKESK. The ends were cut back, 0 bases at V and 7 bases at J, with 4 bases in the middle. This CDR3 is built from 12 residues.

The table lists this clone with a few counts. The rearrangement joins TRBV28 to TRBJ1-3; D remains ambiguous. The V and J ends lost 5 bases and 1 base respectively, with 12 bases between them. The CDR3 has 15 residues. The germline CDR1 and CDR2 sequences are MDHEN and SYDVKM. CDR3 bases: TGTGCCAGCAGTCCCCTGGAGGTGTCTGGAAACACCATATATTTT. It yields the protein CASSPLEVSGNTIYF.

Many counts were recorded for this clone. The chain recombines TRBV5-1 with TRBJ1-5, with D hard to call. Trimming took 6 bases from V and 2 from J, leaving 6 bases between them. Germline assignment: CDR1 SGHRS and CDR2 YFSETQ. The length of the CDR3 is 12 residues. The CDR3 reads CASTDGNQPQHF. CDR3 coding DNA: TGCGCCAGCACTGATGGCAATCAGCCCCAGCATTTT.

This clone was recorded a few times. In DNA, the CDR3 is TGTGCCAGCAGCTTGGCGGGGGCCAATCAGCCCCAGCATTTT. Its protein is CASSLAGANQPQHF. This chain joins TRBV5-5 and TRBJ1-5; weak D call: TRBD1 (6 bases). This CDR3 region has 14 residues. The V gene lost 0 bases and the J gene lost 3 bases, with 7 bases spanning the gap. From germline, CDR1 is SGHKS and CDR2 YYEKEE (reference sequence).

V is TRBV5-1 and J is TRBJ2-3; D call uncertain. Germline values: CDR1 SGHRS, CDR2 YFSETQ. The V end lost 4 bases, the J end lost 4 bases, and 4 bases lay between the germline ends. The CDR3 has 11 amino acids. The CDR3 DNA follows: TGCGCCAGCAGCGACTCAGATACGCAGTATTTT. Translation: CASSDSDTQYF.

V and J are TRBV7-2 and TRBJ1-4; D may be TRBD1 (5 bases). V lost 8 bases and J 8 bases, leaving 18 bases between the germline ends. The CDR3 consists of 14 residues. CDR1 and CDR2 from the germline V gene are SGHTA and FQGNSA. The CDR3 reads CASRLGTGSEKLFF. As DNA, the CDR3 is TGTGCCAGCCGCCTGGGGACGGGAAGCGAAAAACTGTTTTTT.